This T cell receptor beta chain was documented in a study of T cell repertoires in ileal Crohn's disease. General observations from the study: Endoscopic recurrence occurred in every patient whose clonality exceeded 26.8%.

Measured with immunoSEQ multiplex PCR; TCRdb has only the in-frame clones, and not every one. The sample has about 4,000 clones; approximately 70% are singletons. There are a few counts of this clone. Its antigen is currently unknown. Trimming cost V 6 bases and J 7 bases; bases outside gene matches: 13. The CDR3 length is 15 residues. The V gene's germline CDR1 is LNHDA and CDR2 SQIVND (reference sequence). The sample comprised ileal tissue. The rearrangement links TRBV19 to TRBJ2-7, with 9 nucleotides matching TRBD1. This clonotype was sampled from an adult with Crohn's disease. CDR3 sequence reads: CASSLTRDRVREQYF. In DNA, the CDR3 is TGTGCCAGTAGCCTCACACGGGACAGGGTGAGGGAGCAGTACTTC.